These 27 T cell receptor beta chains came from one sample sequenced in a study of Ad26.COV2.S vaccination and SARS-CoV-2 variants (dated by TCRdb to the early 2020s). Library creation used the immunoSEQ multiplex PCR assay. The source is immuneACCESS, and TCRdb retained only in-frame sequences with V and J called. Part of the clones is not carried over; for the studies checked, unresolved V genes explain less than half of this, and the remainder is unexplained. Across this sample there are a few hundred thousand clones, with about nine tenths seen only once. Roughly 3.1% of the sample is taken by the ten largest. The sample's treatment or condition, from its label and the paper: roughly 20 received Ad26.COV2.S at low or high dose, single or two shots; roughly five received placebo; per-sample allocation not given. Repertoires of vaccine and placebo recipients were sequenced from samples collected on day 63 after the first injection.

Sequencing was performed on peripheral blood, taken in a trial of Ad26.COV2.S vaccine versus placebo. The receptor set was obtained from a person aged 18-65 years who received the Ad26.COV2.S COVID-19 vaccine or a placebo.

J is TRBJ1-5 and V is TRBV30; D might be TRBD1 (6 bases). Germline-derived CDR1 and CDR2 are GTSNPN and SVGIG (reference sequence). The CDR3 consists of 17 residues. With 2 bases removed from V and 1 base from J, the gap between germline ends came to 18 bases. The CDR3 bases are TGTGCCTGGAGTTTTGGGTCGCGACAGGTCAGCAATCAGCCCCAGCATTTT. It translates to CAWSFGSRQVSNQPQHF.

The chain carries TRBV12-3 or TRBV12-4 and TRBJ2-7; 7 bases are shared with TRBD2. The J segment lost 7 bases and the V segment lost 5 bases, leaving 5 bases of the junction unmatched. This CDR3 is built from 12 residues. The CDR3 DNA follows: TGTGCCAGCAGTCCCGCCGGGAGGGAGCAGTACTTC. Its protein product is CASSPAGREQYF.

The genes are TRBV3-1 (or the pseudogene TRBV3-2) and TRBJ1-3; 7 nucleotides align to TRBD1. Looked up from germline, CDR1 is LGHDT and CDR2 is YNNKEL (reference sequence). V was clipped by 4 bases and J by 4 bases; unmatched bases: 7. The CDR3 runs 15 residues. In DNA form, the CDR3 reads TGTGCCAGCAGCCTCCTGACAGGGTTAGGAAACACCATATATTTT. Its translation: CASSLLTGLGNTIYF.

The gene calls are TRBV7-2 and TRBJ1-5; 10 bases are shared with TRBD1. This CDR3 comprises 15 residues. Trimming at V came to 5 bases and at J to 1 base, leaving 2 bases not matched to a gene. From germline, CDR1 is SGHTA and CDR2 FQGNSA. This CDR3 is CASSRGQGSNQPQHF. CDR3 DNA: TGTGCCAGCAGCCGGGGACAGGGGAGCAATCAGCCCCAGCATTTT.

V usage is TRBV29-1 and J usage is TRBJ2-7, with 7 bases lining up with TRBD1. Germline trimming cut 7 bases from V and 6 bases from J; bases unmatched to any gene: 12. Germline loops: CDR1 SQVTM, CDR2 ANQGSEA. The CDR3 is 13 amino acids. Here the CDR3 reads CSGLQGEGIEQYF. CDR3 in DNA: TGCAGCGGACTTCAGGGGGAAGGGATCGAGCAGTACTTC.

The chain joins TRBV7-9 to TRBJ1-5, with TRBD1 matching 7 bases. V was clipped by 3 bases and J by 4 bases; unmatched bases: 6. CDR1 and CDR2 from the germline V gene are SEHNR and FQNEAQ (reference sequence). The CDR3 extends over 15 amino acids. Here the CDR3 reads CASSFTGQVNQPQHF. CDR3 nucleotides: TGTGCCAGCAGCTTCACAGGACAGGTAAATCAGCCCCAGCATTTT.

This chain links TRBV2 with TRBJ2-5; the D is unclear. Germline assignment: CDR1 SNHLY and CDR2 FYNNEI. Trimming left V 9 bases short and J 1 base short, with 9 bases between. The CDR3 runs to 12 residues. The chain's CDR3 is CASGRAQETQYF. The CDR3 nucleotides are TGTGCCAGTGGGCGAGCCCAAGAGACCCAGTACTTC.

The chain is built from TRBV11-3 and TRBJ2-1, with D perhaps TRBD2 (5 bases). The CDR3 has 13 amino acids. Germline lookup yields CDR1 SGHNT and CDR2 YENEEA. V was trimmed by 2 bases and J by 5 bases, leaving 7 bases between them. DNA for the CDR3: TGTGCCAGCAGCTTACCGGGGAACAATGAGCAGTTCTTC. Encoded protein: CASSLPGNNEQFF.

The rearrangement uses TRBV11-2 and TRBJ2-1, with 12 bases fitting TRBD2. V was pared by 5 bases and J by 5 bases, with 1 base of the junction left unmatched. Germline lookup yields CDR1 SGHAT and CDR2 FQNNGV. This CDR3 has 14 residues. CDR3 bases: TGTGCCAGCAGCCGGACTAGCGGGAACAATGAGCAGTTCTTC. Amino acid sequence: CASSRTSGNNEQFF.

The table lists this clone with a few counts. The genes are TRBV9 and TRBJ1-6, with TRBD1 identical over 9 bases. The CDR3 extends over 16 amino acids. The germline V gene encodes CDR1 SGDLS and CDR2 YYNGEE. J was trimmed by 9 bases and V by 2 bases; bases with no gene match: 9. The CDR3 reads CASSVRPGQGLSPLHF. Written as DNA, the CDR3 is TGTGCCAGCAGCGTGAGGCCGGGACAGGGTCTTTCACCCCTCCACTTT.

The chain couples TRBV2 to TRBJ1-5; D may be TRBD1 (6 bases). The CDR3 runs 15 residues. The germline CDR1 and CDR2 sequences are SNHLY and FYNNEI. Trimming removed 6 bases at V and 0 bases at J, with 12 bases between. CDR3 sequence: CASSQRGDSNQPQHF. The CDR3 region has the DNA TGTGCCAGCAGCCAAAGGGGGGATAGCAATCAGCCCCAGCATTTT.

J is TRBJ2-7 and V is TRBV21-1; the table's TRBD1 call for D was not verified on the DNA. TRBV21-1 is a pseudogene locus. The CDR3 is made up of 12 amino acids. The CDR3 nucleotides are TGTGCCAGCAGCAACAGGGGCTACGAGCAGTACTTC. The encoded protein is CASSNRGYEQYF.

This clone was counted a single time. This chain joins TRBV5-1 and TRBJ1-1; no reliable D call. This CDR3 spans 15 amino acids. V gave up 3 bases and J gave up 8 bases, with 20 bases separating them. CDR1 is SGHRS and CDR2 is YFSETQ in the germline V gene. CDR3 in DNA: TGCGCCAGCAGCTGGGAAGGAGGCAGCGGATTCGAAGCTTTCTTT. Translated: CASSWEGGSGFEAFF.

CDR3 residues: CASSQSGGQPQHF. In DNA form, the CDR3 reads TGCGCCAGCAGCCAAAGTGGGGGCCAGCCCCAGCATTTT. This rearrangement joins TRBV5-1 to TRBJ1-5; D perhaps matches TRBD1 (6 bases). Trimming took off 4 bases at V and 7 bases at J, with 12 bases between the two ends. Germline assignment: CDR1 SGHRS and CDR2 YFSETQ. CDR3 length: 13 amino acids.

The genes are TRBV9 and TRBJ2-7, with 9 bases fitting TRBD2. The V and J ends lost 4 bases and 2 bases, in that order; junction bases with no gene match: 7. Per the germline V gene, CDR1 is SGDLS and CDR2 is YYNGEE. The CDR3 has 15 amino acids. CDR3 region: CASSSSGGPTYEQYF. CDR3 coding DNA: TGTGCCAGCAGCTCAAGCGGGGGGCCAACCTACGAGCAGTACTTC. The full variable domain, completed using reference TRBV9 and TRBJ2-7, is DSGVTQTPKHLITATGQRVTLRCSPRSGDLSVYWYQQSLDQGLQFLIQYYNGEERAKGNILERFSAQQFPDLHSELNLSSLELGDSALYFCASSSSGGPTYEQYFGPGTRLTVT.

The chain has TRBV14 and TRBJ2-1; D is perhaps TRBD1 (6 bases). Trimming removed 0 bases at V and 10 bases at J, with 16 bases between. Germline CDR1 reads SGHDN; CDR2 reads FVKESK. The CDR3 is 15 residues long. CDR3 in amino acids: CASSQDVARRGEQFF. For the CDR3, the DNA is TGTGCCAGCAGCCAAGATGTGGCACGTAGGGGGGAGCAGTTCTTC.

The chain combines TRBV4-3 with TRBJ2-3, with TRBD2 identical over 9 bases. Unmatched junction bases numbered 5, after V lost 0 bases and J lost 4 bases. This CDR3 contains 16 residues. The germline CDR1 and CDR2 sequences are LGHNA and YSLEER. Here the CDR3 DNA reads TGCGCCAGCAGCCAAGATAGGCGGGGGGGCGCAGATACGCAGTATTTT. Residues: CASSQDRRGGADTQYF.

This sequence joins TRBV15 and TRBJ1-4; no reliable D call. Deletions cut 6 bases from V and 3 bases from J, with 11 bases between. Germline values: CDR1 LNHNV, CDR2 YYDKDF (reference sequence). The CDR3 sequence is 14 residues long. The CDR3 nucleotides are TGTGCCACCAGAGTTCTTAGTTCTAATGAAAAACTGTTTTTT. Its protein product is CATRVLSSNEKLFF.

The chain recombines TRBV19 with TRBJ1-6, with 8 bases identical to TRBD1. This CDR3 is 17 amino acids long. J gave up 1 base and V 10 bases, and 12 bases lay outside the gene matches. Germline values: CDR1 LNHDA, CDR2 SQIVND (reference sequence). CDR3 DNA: TGTGCCACCAAGGCCCCGGACAGGGTATCCTATAATTCACCCCTCCACTTT. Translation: CATKAPDRVSYNSPLHF.

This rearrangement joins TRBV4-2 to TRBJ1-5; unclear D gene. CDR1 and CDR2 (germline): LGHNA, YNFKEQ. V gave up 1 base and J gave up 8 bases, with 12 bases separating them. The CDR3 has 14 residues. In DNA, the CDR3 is TGTGCCAGCAGCCAAGTAATCGGAACGGAGCCCCAGCATTTT. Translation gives CASSQVIGTEPQHF.

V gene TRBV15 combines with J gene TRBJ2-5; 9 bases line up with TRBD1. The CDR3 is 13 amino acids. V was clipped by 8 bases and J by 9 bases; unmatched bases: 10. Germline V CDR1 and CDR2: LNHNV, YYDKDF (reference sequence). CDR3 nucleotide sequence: TGTGCCACCGAGGACAGGGGCGGAAGGGCCCAGTACTTC. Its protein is CATEDRGGRAQYF. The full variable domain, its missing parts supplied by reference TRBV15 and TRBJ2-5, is DAMVIQNPRYQVTQFGKPVTLSCSQTLNHNVMYWYQQKSSQAPKLLFHYYDKDFNNEADTPDNFQSRRPNTSFCFLDIRSPGLGDTAMYLCATEDRGGRAQYFGPGTRLLVL.

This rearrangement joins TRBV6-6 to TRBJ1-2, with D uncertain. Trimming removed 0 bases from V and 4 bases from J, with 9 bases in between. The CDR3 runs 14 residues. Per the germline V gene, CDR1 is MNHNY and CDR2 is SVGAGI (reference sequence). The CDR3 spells CASSYSLSRYGYTF. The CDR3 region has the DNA TGTGCCAGCAGTTACTCTCTGTCTCGCTATGGCTACACCTTC.

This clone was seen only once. CDR3 residues: CASRSDRDSNQPQHF. The DNA for the CDR3 is TGTGCCAGCAGGAGTGACAGGGATAGCAATCAGCCCCAGCATTTT. This chain joins TRBV11-2 and TRBJ1-5; 7 nucleotides match TRBD1. Trimming cost V 6 bases and J 0 bases; bases outside gene matches: 5. The germline gives CDR1 SGHAT, CDR2 FQNNGV. The CDR3 loop spans 15 amino acids.

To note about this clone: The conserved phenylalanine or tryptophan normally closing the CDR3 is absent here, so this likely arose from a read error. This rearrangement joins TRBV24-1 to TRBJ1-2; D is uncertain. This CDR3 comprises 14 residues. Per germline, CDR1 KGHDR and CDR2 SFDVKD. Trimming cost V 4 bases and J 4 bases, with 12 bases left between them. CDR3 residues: CATSDRNFIYGYTL. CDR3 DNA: TGTGCCACCAGTGACCGAAATTTTATCTATGGCTACACCCTC.

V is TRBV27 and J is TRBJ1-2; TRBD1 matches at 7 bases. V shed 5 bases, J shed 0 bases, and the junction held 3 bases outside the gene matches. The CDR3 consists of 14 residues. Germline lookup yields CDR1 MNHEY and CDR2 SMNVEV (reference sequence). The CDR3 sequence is CASSRDSTNYGYTF. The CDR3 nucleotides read TGTGCCAGCAGTCGGGACAGTACTAACTATGGCTACACCTTC.

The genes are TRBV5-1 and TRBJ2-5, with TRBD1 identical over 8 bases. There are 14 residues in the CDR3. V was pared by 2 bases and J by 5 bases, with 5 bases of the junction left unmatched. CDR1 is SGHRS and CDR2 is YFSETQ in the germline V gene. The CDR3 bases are TGCGCCAGCAGCTTAAGGACAGGGTTTGAGACCCAGTACTTC. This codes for CASSLRTGFETQYF. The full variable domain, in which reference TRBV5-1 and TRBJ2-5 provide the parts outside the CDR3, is KAGVTQTPRYLIKTRGQQVTLSCSPISGHRSVSWYQQTPGQGLQFLFEYFSETQRNKGNFPGRFSGRQFSNSRSEMNVSTLELGDSALYLCASSLRTGFETQYFGPGTRLLVL.

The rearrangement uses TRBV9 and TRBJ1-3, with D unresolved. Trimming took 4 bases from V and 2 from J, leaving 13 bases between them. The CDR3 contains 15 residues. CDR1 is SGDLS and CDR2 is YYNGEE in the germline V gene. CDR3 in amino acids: CASSPHQVTGNTIYF. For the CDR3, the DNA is TGTGCCAGCAGCCCCCATCAGGTTACTGGAAACACCATATATTTT. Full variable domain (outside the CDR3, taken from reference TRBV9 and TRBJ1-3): DSGVTQTPKHLITATGQRVTLRCSPRSGDLSVYWYQQSLDQGLQFLIQYYNGEERAKGNILERFSAQQFPDLHSELNLSSLELGDSALYFCASSPHQVTGNTIYFGEGSWLTVV.